These T cell receptor beta chains were read from a single sample in a study of cytomegalovirus exposure and HLA in healthy donors. Libraries were prepared by immunoSEQ multiplex PCR; TCRdb keeps only in-frame clonotypes and omits some of them. The sample lists about 130,000 clones, 15% to 20% occurring once. The sequenced sample consisted of PBMCs. These receptors were collected from a female donor in good health and CMV-seropositive. CDR3s include the opening cysteine and the closing phenylalanine or tryptophan. Each record gives: clone size, D gene, J gene, V gene, CDR3 protein, CDR3 DNA. D genes are given only for firm matches. Rows may omit the clone size; those that give it use once, few, many or a size class.

>.|.|TRBJ2-2|TRBV5-1
CASSGGPYTGELFF
TGCGCCAGCAGCGGTGGCCCTTACACCGGGGAGCTGTTTTTT
>.|TRBD1|TRBJ1-4|TRBV28
CASRETGATNEKLFF
TGTGCCAGCAGGGAAACAGGGGCAACTAATGAAAAACTGTTTTTT
>few|TRBD1|TRBJ2-7|TRBV15
CATSSGTVSYEQYF
TGTGCCACCAGCAGTGGGACAGTCTCCTACGAGCAGTACTTC
>.|TRBD2|TRBJ2-5|TRBV2
CASSDPGTSPAPTQETQYF
TGTGCCAGCAGTGATCCCGGGACTAGTCCAGCGCCCACTCAAGAGACCCAGTACTTC
>.|.|TRBJ2-7|TRBV5-1
CASSLVSSGPYEQYF
TGCGCCAGCAGCTTGGTCTCCAGCGGTCCCTACGAGCAGTACTTC
>.|TRBD1|TRBJ1-1|TRBV18
CASSSQGARIEMNTEAFF
TGTGCCAGCTCATCGCAGGGGGCGCGGATCGAAATGAACACTGAAGCTTTCTTT
>few|TRBD2|TRBJ2-3|TRBV27
CASSLSGRGGTDTQYF
TGTGCCAGCAGCCTTAGCGGGAGAGGTGGAACAGATACGCAGTATTTT
>few|TRBD1|TRBJ1-2|TRBV28
CASRNPGQGSYGYTF
TGTGCCAGCAGGAACCCGGGACAGGGTTCCTATGGCTACACCTTC
>.|.|TRBJ2-5|TRBV2
CASSEAGGGETQYF
TGTGCCAGCAGTGAGGCAGGGGGAGGAGAGACCCAGTACTTC
>few|TRBD1|TRBJ1-6|TRBV7-9
CASSLVGQGNSPLHF
TGTGCCAGCAGCTTAGTGGGACAGGGTAACTCACCCCTCCACTTT
>.|.|TRBJ1-1|TRBV6-6
CASSLRQDTEAFF
TGTGCCAGCAGCCTCCGACAAGACACTGAAGCTTTCTTT
>.|TRBD2|TRBJ2-7|TRBV11-2
CASSLNGLDVTKLYEQYF
TGTGCCAGCAGCTTAAATGGACTAGACGTTACCAAACTTTACGAGCAGTACTTC
>.|.|TRBJ1-4|TRBV27
CASSLGGSREKLFF
TGTGCCAGCAGTTTAGGGGGGAGTCGAGAAAAACTGTTTTTT
>few|.|TRBJ2-4|TRBV6-5
CASSYGRGHDQNIQYF
TGTGCCAGCAGTTACGGGCGGGGGCATGACCAAAACATTCAGTACTTC
>.|.|TRBJ2-5|TRBV5-6
CASSTILGAQYF
TGTGCCAGCAGTACTATCTTAGGGGCCCAGTACTTC
>.|TRBD2|TRBJ2-3|TRBV7-2
CASSFGTSEDTQYF
TGTGCCAGCAGCTTCGGTACTAGCGAAGATACGCAGTATTTT
>.|TRBD2|TRBJ2-7|TRBV28
CAITLPGGEQYF
TGTGCCATCACCTTACCCGGGGGGGAGCAGTACTTC
>.|TRBD1|TRBJ1-1|TRBV28
CASSPTGGAGYTEAFF
TGTGCCAGCAGTCCAACAGGGGGCGCCGGGTACACTGAAGCTTTCTTT
>few|.|TRBJ2-5|TRBV9
CASSVAPQRETQYF
TGTGCCAGCAGCGTAGCCCCTCAGCGAGAGACCCAGTACTTC
>few|.|TRBJ1-1|TRBV27
CASSLLGGVNTEAFF
TGTGCCAGCAGTTTATTGGGAGGAGTGAACACTGAAGCTTTCTTT
>few|TRBD1|TRBJ1-5|TRBV28
CASNSWQEQGWLSQPQHF
TGTGCCAGCAACTCTTGGCAGGAACAGGGGTGGCTCAGTCAGCCCCAGCATTTT
>.|TRBD1|TRBJ2-7|TRBV28
CASTTGVAEQYF
TGTGCCAGCACTACAGGGGTAGCGGAGCAGTACTTC
>.|.|TRBJ1-2|TRBV7-9
CASSLRVSGYTF
TGTGCCAGCAGCTTGCGTGTGTCAGGCTACACCTTC
>.|.|TRBJ1-2|TRBV4-1
CASSQDQNYGYTF
TGCGCCAGCAGCCAAGACCAGAACTATGGCTACACCTTC
>.|.|TRBJ2-7|TRBV5-1
CASSLIPGNEQYF
TGCGCCAGCAGCTTGATTCCAGGGAACGAGCAGTACTTC
>few|.|TRBJ1-2|TRBV6-1
CASSESSGGRGYGYTF
TGTGCCAGCAGTGAAAGTAGCGGGGGGCGCGGGTATGGCTACACCTTC
>.|TRBD1|TRBJ1-2|TRBV10-2
CASRRDSDGYTF
TGCGCAAGCAGGCGGGACAGTGATGGCTACACCTTC
>.|.|TRBJ2-3|TRBV5-6
CASSLGAGGIPDTQYF
TGTGCCAGCAGCTTGGGGGCAGGGGGGATCCCAGATACGCAGTATTTT
>.|TRBD2|TRBJ2-7|TRBV10-2
CASRVAGTSPGEQYF
TGCGCCAGCAGAGTAGCTGGGACTAGTCCTGGCGAGCAGTACTTC
>few|TRBD1|TRBJ2-2|TRBV6-5
CASSSPDRGHTGELFF
TGTGCCAGCAGTTCTCCGGACAGGGGACACACCGGGGAGCTGTTTTTT
>few|TRBD1|TRBJ1-2|TRBV19
CASSIGTGWYGYTF
TGTGCCAGTAGTATCGGGACAGGGTGGTATGGCTACACCTTC
>.|.|TRBJ2-3|TRBV5-4
CASRRDISTDTQYF
TGTGCCAGCAGGAGGGACATTAGCACAGATACGCAGTATTTT
>few|TRBD1|TRBJ2-5|TRBV7-9
CASSLGQGALETQYF
TGTGCCAGCAGCTTAGGTCAGGGGGCTTTGGAGACCCAGTACTTC
>.|.|TRBJ2-5|TRBV4-1
CASSQFAAGLNTQYF
TGCGCCAGCAGCCAATTCGCGGCAGGGCTCAACACCCAGTACTTC
>few|TRBD2|TRBJ2-5|TRBV25-1
CASSGTSGGAPFGETQYF
TGTGCCAGCAGTGGGACTAGCGGGGGGGCTCCCTTCGGGGAGACCCAGTACTTC
>.|.|TRBJ2-1|TRBV9
CASSVGRSNEQFF
TGTGCCAGCAGCGTAGGGAGGTCGAATGAGCAGTTCTTC
>.|TRBD2|TRBJ2-5|TRBV29-1
CSVEGTEGRGETQYF
TGCAGCGTTGAAGGGACCGAGGGGAGGGGAGAGACCCAGTACTTC
>.|TRBD1|TRBJ1-3|TRBV6-1
CASSQGVGNTIYF
TGTGCCAGCAGTCAGGGGGTCGGAAACACCATATATTTT
>.|TRBD1|TRBJ1-4|TRBV5-1
CASSPDRGGEKLFF
TGCGCCAGCAGCCCCGACAGGGGCGGTGAAAAACTGTTTTTT
>few|.|TRBJ1-5|TRBV28
CATRRGYSNQPQHF
TGTGCCACCCGGAGGGGATATAGCAATCAGCCCCAGCATTTT
>.|.|TRBJ2-1|TRBV6-1
CASSGGAETYNEQFF
TGTGCCAGCAGTGGCGGTGCGGAAACCTACAATGAGCAGTTCTTC
>few|.|TRBJ1-4|TRBV5-1
CASSLVQGGFFPHEKLFF
TGCGCCAGCAGCTTGGTACAGGGCGGGTTTTTTCCCCACGAAAAACTGTTTTTT
>few|.|TRBJ2-7|TRBV5-4
CASSHQGFAYEQYF
TGTGCCAGCAGCCACCAGGGTTTCGCCTACGAGCAGTACTTC
>.|.|TRBJ1-1|TRBV11-1
CASKQAPEAEAFF
TGTGCCAGCAAACAAGCCCCCGAGGCTGAAGCTTTCTTT
>few|TRBD1|TRBJ2-2|TRBV6-1
CASSQGQGWFHTGELFF
TGTGCCAGCAGTCAAGGACAGGGATGGTTTCACACCGGGGAGCTGTTTTTT
>few|TRBD2|TRBJ2-7|TRBV4-3
CASSQDRAAGNYEQYF
TGCGCCAGCAGCCAAGATCGCGCAGCGGGGAACTACGAGCAGTACTTC
>once|TRBD1|TRBJ1-4|TRBV18
CASSPWTGDATNEKLFF
TGTGCCAGCTCACCATGGACAGGGGACGCAACTAATGAAAAACTGTTTTTT
>.|.|TRBJ2-2|TRBV5-4
CASSFSTDTGELFF
TGTGCCAGCAGCTTCAGTACAGACACCGGGGAGCTGTTTTTT
>.|TRBD2|TRBJ2-3|TRBV4-2
CASSPPQLAGVLRYF
TGTGCCAGCAGCCCACCACAACTAGCGGGGGTTTTACGGTATTTT
>.|TRBD2|TRBJ2-1|TRBV9
CASSPIAGEYNEQFF
TGTGCCAGCAGCCCAATAGCGGGAGAGTACAATGAGCAGTTCTTC
>few|.|TRBJ2-1|TRBV27
CASSPFGQNEQFF
TGTGCCAGCAGCCCCTTTGGACAAAATGAGCAGTTCTTC
>.|.|TRBJ1-1|TRBV7-3
CASSLAGGLTEAFF
TGTGCCAGCAGCTTAGCCGGGGGGCTCACTGAAGCTTTCTTT
>few|.|TRBJ2-5|TRBV7-9
CASSSPGWETQYF
TGTGCCAGCAGCTCCCCAGGGTGGGAGACCCAGTACTTC
>few|.|TRBJ2-7|TRBV7-9
CASSLGLIRDSSYEQYF
TGTGCCAGCAGCTTAGGTCTTATCAGGGATAGCTCCTACGAGCAGTACTTC
>.|TRBD2|TRBJ2-7|TRBV11-2
CASSLDSAGVGEQYF
TGTGCCAGCAGCTTAGATTCGGCGGGAGTAGGCGAGCAGTACTTC
>.|.|TRBJ1-1|TRBV4-3
CASSQVWPNTEAFF
TGCGCCAGCAGCCAAGTTTGGCCGAACACTGAAGCTTTCTTT
>.|.|TRBJ1-2|TRBV5-6
CASSLGQNYGYTF
TGTGCCAGCAGCTTGGGACAGAACTATGGCTACACCTTC
>.|TRBD1|TRBJ2-4|TRBV6-6
CASSYRPGGLKNIQYF
TGTGCCAGCAGTTACCGGCCAGGGGGCCTCAAAAACATTCAGTACTTC
>.|.|TRBJ2-1|TRBV30
CAWSLARSSYNEQFF
TGTGCCTGGAGTCTAGCGAGGAGCTCCTACAATGAGCAGTTCTTC